This entry lists 4 T cell receptor beta chains sequenced from one sample in a study of cytomegalovirus exposure and HLA in healthy donors. This PCR relied on a set of 60 Vbeta primers and 13 Jbeta primers. Sequenced by immunoSEQ multiplex PCR; TCRdb stores in-frame clones only, minus some. The data hold under 200,000 clones, with approximately 80% observed a single time. The sample was PBMCs. These receptors originate from a woman aged 18-30 years in good health and CMV-seronegative.

The V call is TRBV2, the J call TRBJ2-1, with TRBD2 matching 11 bases. The V gene's germline CDR1 is SNHLY and CDR2 FYNNEI. Trimming cost V 6 bases and J 3 bases; bases outside gene matches: 7. The CDR3 is made up of 16 amino acids. CDR3 amino acids: CASSLSSGRNYNEQFF. CDR3 bases: TGTGCCAGCAGCTTATCTAGCGGGAGGAACTACAATGAGCAGTTCTTC.

The CDR3 reads CASSYSGSTRNEQFF. CDR3 DNA: TGTGCCAGCAGCTATAGCGGGAGTACGCGCAATGAGCAGTTCTTC. J is TRBJ2-1 and V is TRBV6-5; TRBD2 matches at 9 bases. The V gene end was trimmed by 6 bases and the J gene end by 6 bases; junction bases not matched to a gene: 9. Germline values: CDR1 MNHEY, CDR2 SVGAGI. This CDR3 spans 15 amino acids.

The V and J genes are TRBV7-6 and TRBJ1-4; maybe TRBD1 (5 bases). Per germline, CDR1 SGHVS and CDR2 FNYEAQ. This CDR3 comprises 15 residues. The V end lost 5 bases, the J end lost 2 bases, and 12 bases lay between the germline ends. The CDR3: CASSRGRGTNEKLFF. CDR3 nucleotide sequence: TGTGCCAGCAGCCGGGGACGGGGGACTAATGAAAAACTGTTTTTT.

The V and J genes are TRBV15 and TRBJ2-2, with no clear D. Trimming removed 2 bases from V and 5 bases from J, with 9 bases in between. This CDR3 spans 14 amino acids. Per the germline V gene, CDR1 is LNHNV and CDR2 is YYDKDF (reference sequence). CDR3 DNA: TGTGCCACCAGCAGAATTGACTTAACCGGGGAGCTGTTTTTT. It translates to CATSRIDLTGELFF.